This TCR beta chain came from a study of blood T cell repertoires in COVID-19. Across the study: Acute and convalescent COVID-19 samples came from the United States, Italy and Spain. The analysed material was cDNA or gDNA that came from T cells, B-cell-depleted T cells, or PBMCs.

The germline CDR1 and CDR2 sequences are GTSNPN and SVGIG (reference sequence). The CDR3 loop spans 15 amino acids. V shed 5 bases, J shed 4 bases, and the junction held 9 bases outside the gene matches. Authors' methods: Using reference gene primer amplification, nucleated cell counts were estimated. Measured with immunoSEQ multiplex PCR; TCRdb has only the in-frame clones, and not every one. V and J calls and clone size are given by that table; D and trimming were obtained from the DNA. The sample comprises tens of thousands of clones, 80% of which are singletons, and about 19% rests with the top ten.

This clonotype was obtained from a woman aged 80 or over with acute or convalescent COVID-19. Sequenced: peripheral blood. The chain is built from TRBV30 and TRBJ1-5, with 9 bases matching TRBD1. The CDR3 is CAWHPGTGRNQPQHF. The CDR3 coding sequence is TGTGCCTGGCACCCTGGGACAGGGAGGAATCAGCCCCAGCATTTT.